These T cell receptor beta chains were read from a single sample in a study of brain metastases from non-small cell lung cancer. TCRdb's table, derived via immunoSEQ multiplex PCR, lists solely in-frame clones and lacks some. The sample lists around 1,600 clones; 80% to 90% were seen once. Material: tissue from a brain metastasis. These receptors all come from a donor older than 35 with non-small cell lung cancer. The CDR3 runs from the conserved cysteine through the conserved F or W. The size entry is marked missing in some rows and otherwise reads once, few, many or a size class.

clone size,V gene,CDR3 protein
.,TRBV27,CASSLFASGGLNTEAFF
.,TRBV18,CASSPPGTGNYGYTF
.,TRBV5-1,CASSSSGQVSLNTEAFF
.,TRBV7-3,CASSLGQGHTEAFF
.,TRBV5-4,CASSLSADTQYF
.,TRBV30,CAWTNRVYTKAFF
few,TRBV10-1,CASRSGSHPYGYTF
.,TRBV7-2,CASSLGTAFQETQYF
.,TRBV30,CAWSLDTQYF
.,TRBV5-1,CASSLQGRAETQYF
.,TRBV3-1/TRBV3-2,CASSPHRGGGYTF
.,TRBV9,CASSVEQGHEQYF
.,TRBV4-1,CASSQGGLGETQYF
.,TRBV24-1,CATSDSQGYNTEAFF
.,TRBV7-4,CASSSAQGPLHF
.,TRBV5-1,CASSLTGGNTEAFF
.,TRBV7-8,CASSLVRAGREQYF
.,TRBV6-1,CASSEEWVNTEAFF